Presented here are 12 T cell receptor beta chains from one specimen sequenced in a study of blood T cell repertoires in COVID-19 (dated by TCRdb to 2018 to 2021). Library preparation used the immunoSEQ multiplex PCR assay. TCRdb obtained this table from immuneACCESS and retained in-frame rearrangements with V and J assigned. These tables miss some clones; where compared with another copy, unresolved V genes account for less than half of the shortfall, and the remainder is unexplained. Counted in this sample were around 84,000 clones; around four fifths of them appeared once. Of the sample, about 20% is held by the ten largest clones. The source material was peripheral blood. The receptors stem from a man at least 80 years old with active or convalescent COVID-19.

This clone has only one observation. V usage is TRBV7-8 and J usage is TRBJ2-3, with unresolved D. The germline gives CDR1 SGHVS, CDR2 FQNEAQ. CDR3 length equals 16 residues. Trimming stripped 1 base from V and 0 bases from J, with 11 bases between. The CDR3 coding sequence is TGTGCCAGCAGCTTAGGGGCAGCACCTAGCACAGATACGCAGTATTTT. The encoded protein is CASSLGAAPSTDTQYF.

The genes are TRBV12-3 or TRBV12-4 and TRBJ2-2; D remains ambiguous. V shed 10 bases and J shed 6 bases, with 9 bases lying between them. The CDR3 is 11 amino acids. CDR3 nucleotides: TGTGCCACCGTCCGGGCCGGGGAGCTGTTTTTT. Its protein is CATVRAGELFF.

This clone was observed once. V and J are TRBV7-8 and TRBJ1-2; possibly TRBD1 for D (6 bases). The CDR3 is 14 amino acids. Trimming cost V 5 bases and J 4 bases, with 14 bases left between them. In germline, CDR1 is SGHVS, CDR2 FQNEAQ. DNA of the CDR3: TGTGCCAGCAGCACGTCGGTCAGGGGCTATGGCTACACCTTC. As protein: CASSTSVRGYGYTF.

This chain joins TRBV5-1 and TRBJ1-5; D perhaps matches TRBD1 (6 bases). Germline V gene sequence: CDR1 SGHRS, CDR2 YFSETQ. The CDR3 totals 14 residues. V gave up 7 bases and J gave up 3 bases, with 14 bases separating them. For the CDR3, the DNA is TGCGCCAGCCGCCCGGACAGCTACAATCAGCCCCAGCATTTT. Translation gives CASRPDSYNQPQHF.

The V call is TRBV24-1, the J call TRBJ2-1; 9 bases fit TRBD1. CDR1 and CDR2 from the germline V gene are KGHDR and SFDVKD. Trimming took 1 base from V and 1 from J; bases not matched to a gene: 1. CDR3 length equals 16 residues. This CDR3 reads CATSDLGTGSYNEQFF. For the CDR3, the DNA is TGTGCCACCAGTGATTTAGGGACAGGGTCCTACAATGAGCAGTTCTTC.

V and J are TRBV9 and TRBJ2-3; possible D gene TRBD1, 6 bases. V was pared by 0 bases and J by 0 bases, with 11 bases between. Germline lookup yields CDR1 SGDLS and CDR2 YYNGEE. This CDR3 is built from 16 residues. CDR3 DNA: TGTGCCAGCAGCGTAGTCAGGGGAATGAGCACAGATACGCAGTATTTT. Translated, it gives CASSVVRGMSTDTQYF.

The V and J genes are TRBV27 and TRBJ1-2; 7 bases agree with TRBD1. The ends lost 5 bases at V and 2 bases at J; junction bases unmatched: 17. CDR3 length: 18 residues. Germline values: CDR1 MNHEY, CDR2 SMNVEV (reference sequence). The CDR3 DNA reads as TGTGCCAGCAGTCACGCCTCGACAGGGAAGAGGGTAAACTATGGCTACACCTTC. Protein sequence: CASSHASTGKRVNYGYTF.

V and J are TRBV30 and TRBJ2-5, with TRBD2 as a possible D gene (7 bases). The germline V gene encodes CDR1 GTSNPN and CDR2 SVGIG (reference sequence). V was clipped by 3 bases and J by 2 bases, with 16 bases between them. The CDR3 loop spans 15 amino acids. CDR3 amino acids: CAWSVGGAWQETQYF. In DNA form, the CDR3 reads TGTGCCTGGAGCGTGGGGGGGGCTTGGCAAGAGACCCAGTACTTC.

The CDR3 loop reads CASSPLWTGGNTEAFF. The DNA for the CDR3 is TGTGCCAGCTCACCACTCTGGACAGGGGGGAACACTGAAGCTTTCTTT. The chain links TRBV18 to TRBJ1-1; 10 nucleotides line up with TRBD1. V lost 1 base to trimming and J lost 1 base; unmatched junction nucleotides: 3. Germline V gives CDR1 KGHSH, CDR2 LQKENI. This CDR3 has 16 residues. The whole variable domain, filled in from reference TRBV18 and TRBJ1-1, reads NAGVMQNPRHLVRRRGQEARLRCSPMKGHSHVYWYRQLPEEGLKFMVYLQKENIIDESGMPKERFSAEFPKEGPSILRIQQVVRGDSAAYFCASSPLWTGGNTEAFFGQGTRLTVV.

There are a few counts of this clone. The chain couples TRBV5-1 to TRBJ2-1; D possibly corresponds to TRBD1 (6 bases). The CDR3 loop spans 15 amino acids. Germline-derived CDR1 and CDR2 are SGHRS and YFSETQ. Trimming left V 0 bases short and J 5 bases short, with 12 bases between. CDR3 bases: TGCGCCAGCAGCTTGGGGACAGTCCCAAACAATGAGCAGTTCTTC. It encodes CASSLGTVPNNEQFF. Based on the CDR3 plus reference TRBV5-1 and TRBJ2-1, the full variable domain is KAGVTQTPRYLIKTRGQQVTLSCSPISGHRSVSWYQQTPGQGLQFLFEYFSETQRNKGNFPGRFSGRQFSNSRSEMNVSTLELGDSALYLCASSLGTVPNNEQFFGPGTRLTVL.

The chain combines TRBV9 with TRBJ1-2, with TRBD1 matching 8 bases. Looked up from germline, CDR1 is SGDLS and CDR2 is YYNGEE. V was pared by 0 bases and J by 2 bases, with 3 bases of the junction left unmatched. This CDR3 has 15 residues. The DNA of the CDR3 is TGTGCCAGCAGCGTAGACCCAGGGGGCAACTATGGCTACACCTTC. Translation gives CASSVDPGGNYGYTF.

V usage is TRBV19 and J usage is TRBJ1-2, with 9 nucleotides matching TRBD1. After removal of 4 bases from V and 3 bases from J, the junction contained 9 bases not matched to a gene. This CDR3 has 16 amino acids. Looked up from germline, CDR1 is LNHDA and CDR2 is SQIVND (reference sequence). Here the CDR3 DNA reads TGTGCCAGTAGTACCGTGGGACAGGGTTTTGACTATGGCTACACCTTC. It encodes CASSTVGQGFDYGYTF.